These 10 T cell receptor beta chains were all obtained from the same sample, sequenced in a study of cytomegalovirus exposure and HLA in healthy donors. The PCR was carried out with 60 Vbeta primers and 13 Jbeta primers. Only in-frame clones appear in the TCRdb table, and some are missing; sequencing was by immunoSEQ multiplex PCR. Of approximately 150,000 clones in the sample, 65% to 90% were seen once. Sequencing used PBMCs. The receptor set was obtained from a human donor in good health.

The chain recombines TRBV7-9 with TRBJ1-2, with 10 bases fitting TRBD1. Trimming took 5 bases from V and 7 from J; bases not matched to a gene: 13. The germline CDR1 and CDR2 sequences are SEHNR and FQNEAQ (reference sequence). The CDR3 is made up of 16 amino acids. The CDR3 loop reads CASSQPPGQGNLGYTF. In DNA form, the CDR3 reads TGTGCCAGCAGCCAGCCCCCGGGACAGGGGAATCTTGGCTACACCTTC.

The V gene is TRBV7-2, the J gene TRBJ2-2, with D possibly matching TRBD1 (6 bases). V lost 5 bases and J lost 1, with 8 bases in between. The CDR3 totals 14 residues. Germline V gene lookup returns CDR1 SGHTA and CDR2 FQGNSA. The CDR3 sequence: CASSPTGNTGELFF. The CDR3 DNA reads TGTGCCAGCAGCCCGACAGGGAACACCGGGGAGCTGTTTTTT.

V usage is TRBV13 and J usage is TRBJ2-2, with D perhaps TRBD1 (5 bases). V lost 7 bases and J 0 bases, leaving 15 bases between the germline ends. The CDR3 extends over 16 amino acids. CDR1 is PRHDT and CDR2 is FYEKMQ in the germline V gene (reference sequence). The CDR3 sequence is CASTKRTTANTGELFF. The CDR3 DNA sequence: TGTGCCAGCACGAAACGGACAACCGCGAACACCGGGGAGCTGTTTTTT.

Only a few counts were recorded for this clone. The chain is built from TRBV5-4 and TRBJ2-3; possibly TRBD2 for D (5 bases). Germline V gives CDR1 SGHNT, CDR2 YYREEE (reference sequence). Trimming cost V 0 bases and J 4 bases, with 15 bases left between them. CDR3 length equals 16 residues. The CDR3 is CASSLDSGSKADTQYF. Written as DNA, the CDR3 is TGTGCCAGCAGCTTGGACTCGGGAAGTAAGGCAGATACGCAGTATTTT.

The gene calls are TRBV6-5 and TRBJ2-7; 9 bases are shared with TRBD1. Germline CDR1 and CDR2: MNHEY and SVGAGI. The CDR3 contains 12 residues. J gave up 5 bases and V 7 bases, and 3 bases lay outside the gene matches. In DNA form, the CDR3 reads TGTGCCAGCAAGGGACAGGGCAACGAGCAGTACTTC. Amino acid sequence: CASKGQGNEQYF.

The chain carries TRBV9 and TRBJ2-2; D is possibly TRBD1 (5 bases). The V end was cut by 7 bases, the J end by 6 bases, with 10 bases between. Germline CDR1 reads SGDLS; CDR2 reads YYNGEE. CDR3 size: 12 residues. CDR3 bases: TGTGCCAGCTCAAAAGGGGCCGGGGAGCTGTTTTTT. Translating gives CASSKGAGELFF.

The J gene is TRBJ2-2, the V gene TRBV4-1, with 9 bases lining up with TRBD2. With 4 bases clipped from V and 4 bases from J, the junction kept 7 bases outside the gene matches. Germline V gives CDR1 MGHRA, CDR2 YSYEKL. The CDR3 extends over 16 amino acids. For the CDR3, the DNA is TGCGCCAGCAGCCGCGGATTAGCGGGGGTCACCGGGGAGCTGTTTTTT. Translation gives CASSRGLAGVTGELFF.

The genes are TRBV2 and TRBJ2-7; perhaps TRBD1 as D (6 bases). Looked up from germline, CDR1 is SNHLY and CDR2 is FYNNEI. CDR3 length: 12 amino acids. The germline V and J ends were trimmed by 8 bases and 3 bases, with 11 bases remaining between them. For the CDR3, the DNA is TGTGCCAGCGCAGGACAGATCTACGAGCAGTACTTC. This sequence encodes CASAGQIYEQYF.

This chain joins TRBV5-1 and TRBJ2-1, with 8 bases aligning to TRBD2. V gave up 0 bases and J gave up 7 bases; unmatched junction bases: 9. This CDR3 is built from 16 residues. Germline V gives CDR1 SGHRS, CDR2 YFSETQ. DNA for the CDR3: TGCGCCAGCAGCTTGGGAGGCAGCGGGGGCGGGAATGAGCAGTTCTTC. It yields the protein CASSLGGSGGGNEQFF.

The chain is built from TRBV5-1 and TRBJ2-2; a possible D gene is TRBD1 (6 bases). This CDR3 is built from 14 residues. Germline CDR1 and CDR2: SGHRS and YFSETQ. The V end was cut by 0 bases, the J end by 7 bases, with 10 bases between. The DNA of the CDR3 is TGCGCCAGCAGCTTGGACAGGGTAAACGGGGAGCTGTTTTTT. Translated, it gives CASSLDRVNGELFF.